A selection of T cell receptor beta chains follows, all from one sample in a study of blood T cell repertoires in COVID-19. The table came from immunoSEQ multiplex PCR; TCRdb's copy has only in-frame clones and leaves some out. The data hold hundreds of thousands of clones, with 87% observed a single time. The sample was PBMCs or T cells enriched from blood (not recorded which). The receptors derive from a man aged 40-49 years in a cohort exposed to, infected with or recovered from COVID-19 (not recorded which). Both conserved end residues are part of each CDR3. A D gene is named only where the DNA matches it firmly. A row's size may be missing; if present it is once, few, many or a size class.

TRBV3-1/TRBV3-2	TRBD1	TRBJ2-7	-	TGTGCCAGCAGCCTCGGACAGGGACCCTACGAGCAGTACTTC	CASSLGQGPYEQYF
TRBV6-5	TRBD2	TRBJ2-7	-	TGTGCCAGCAGTTACTCGAGACTAGCGGGAGTCGAGCAGTACTTC	CASSYSRLAGVEQYF
TRBV12-3/TRBV12-4	-	TRBJ2-7	-	TGTGCCAGCAGTCCAGAGGTCTACGAGCAGTACTTC	CASSPEVYEQYF
TRBV14	TRBD1	TRBJ1-1	-	TGTGCCAGCAGCGGACAGGGAAATAAGGGCACTGAAGCTTTCTTT	CASSGQGNKGTEAFF
TRBV5-1	-	TRBJ1-6	-	TGCGCCAGCAGCTTGAATACTCAGGGGTTAAATTCACCCCTCCACTTT	CASSLNTQGLNSPLHF
TRBV2	-	TRBJ1-1	few	TGTGCCAGCAGTGAAGAGGACACCCGCGGCACTGAAGCTTTCTTT	CASSEEDTRGTEAFF
TRBV2	TRBD1	TRBJ1-4	-	TGTGCCAGCAGTGCGGGACAGGGGGTGAACGAAAAACTGTTTTTT	CASSAGQGVNEKLFF
TRBV5-1	TRBD1	TRBJ2-2	once	TGCGCCAGCAGCTTGGCGGGGCCCGAGGGGGCAAGGGAGCTGTTTTTT	CASSLAGPEGARELFF
TRBV7-8	TRBD2	TRBJ2-1	few	TGTGCCAGCAGCCTGACTAGCGGGTTAGCAAATGAGCAGTTCTTC	CASSLTSGLANEQFF
TRBV7-6	-	TRBJ1-2	-	TGTGCCAGCAGCCCTGGGGGGGGTAACTATGGCTACACCTTC	CASSPGGGNYGYTF
TRBV19	TRBD1	TRBJ1-1	once	TGTGCCAGCAAGGGACAGTTGAACACTGAAGCTTTCTTT	CASKGQLNTEAFF
TRBV5-1	TRBD2	TRBJ2-1	-	TGCGCCAGCAGCGAGACACTAGCGGGAGACCCCAATGAGCAGTTCTTC	CASSETLAGDPNEQFF